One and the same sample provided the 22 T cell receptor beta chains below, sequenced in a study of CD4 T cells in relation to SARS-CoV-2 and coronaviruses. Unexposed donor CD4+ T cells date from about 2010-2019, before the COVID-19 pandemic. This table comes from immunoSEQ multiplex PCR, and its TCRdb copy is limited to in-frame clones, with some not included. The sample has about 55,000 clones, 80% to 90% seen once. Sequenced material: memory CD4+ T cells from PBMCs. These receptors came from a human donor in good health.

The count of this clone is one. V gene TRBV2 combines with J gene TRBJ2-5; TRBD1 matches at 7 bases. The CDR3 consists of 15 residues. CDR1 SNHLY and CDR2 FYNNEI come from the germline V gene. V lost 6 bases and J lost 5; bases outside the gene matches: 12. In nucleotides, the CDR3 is TGTGCCAGCAGCGCCCAAGGGACAGAGACGGAGACCCAGTACTTC. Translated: CASSAQGTETETQYF.

DNA of the CDR3: TGTGCCAGCTCACTATATGACCAATACAATGAGCAGTTCTTC. Its translation: CASSLYDQYNEQFF. This chain links TRBV18 with TRBJ2-1; D unclear. The germline CDR1 and CDR2 sequences are KGHSH and LQKENI. Trimming pared 4 bases from V and 4 bases from J, leaving 11 bases between. The CDR3 is 14 amino acids.

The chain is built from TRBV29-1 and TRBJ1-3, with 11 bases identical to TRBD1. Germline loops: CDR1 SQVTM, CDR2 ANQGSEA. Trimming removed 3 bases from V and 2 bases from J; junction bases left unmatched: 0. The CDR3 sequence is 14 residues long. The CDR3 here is CSVEGQGAGNTIYF. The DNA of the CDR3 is TGCAGCGTTGAGGGACAGGGGGCTGGAAACACCATATATTTT.

The CDR3: CASGLAGVGQETQYF. CDR3 coding DNA: TGTGCTAGTGGGTTAGCGGGAGTCGGTCAAGAGACCCAGTACTTC. This chain joins TRBV12-5 and TRBJ2-5, with 9 nucleotides matching TRBD2. Losses at the gene ends were 6 bases for V and 2 bases for J; bases not matched to a gene: 7. This CDR3 is 15 amino acids long. Germline-derived CDR1 and CDR2 are LGHNT and FRNRAP.

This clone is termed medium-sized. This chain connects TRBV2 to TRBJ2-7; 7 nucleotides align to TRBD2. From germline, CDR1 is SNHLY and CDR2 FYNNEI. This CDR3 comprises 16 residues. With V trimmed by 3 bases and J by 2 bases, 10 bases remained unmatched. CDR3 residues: CASSDRGLAVAYEQYF. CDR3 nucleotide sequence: TGTGCCAGCAGTGATCGAGGTCTAGCGGTGGCCTACGAGCAGTACTTC.

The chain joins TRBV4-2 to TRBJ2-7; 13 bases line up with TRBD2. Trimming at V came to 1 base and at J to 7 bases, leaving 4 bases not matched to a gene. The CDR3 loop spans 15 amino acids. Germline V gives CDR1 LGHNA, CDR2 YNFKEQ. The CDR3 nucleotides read TGTGCCAGCAGCCAAGGGACTAGCGGGAGCGGGGAGCAGTACTTC. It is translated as CASSQGTSGSGEQYF.

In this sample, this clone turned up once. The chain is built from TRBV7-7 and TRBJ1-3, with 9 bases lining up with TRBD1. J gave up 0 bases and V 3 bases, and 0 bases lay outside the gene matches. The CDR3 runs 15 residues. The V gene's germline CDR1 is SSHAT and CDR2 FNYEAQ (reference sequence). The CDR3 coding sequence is TGTGCCAGCAGCTTGGGACAGGGCTCTGGAAACACCATATATTTT. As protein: CASSLGQGSGNTIYF.

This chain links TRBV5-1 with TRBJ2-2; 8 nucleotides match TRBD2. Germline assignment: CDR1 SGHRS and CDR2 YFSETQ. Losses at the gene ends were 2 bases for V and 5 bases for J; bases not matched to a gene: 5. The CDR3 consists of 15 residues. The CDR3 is CASSLSGGRTGELFF. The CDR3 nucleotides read TGCGCCAGCAGCTTATCGGGAGGGCGAACCGGGGAGCTGTTTTTT. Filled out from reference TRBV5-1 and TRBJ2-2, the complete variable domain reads KAGVTQTPRYLIKTRGQQVTLSCSPISGHRSVSWYQQTPGQGLQFLFEYFSETQRNKGNFPGRFSGRQFSNSRSEMNVSTLELGDSALYLCASSLSGGRTGELFFGEGSRLTVL.

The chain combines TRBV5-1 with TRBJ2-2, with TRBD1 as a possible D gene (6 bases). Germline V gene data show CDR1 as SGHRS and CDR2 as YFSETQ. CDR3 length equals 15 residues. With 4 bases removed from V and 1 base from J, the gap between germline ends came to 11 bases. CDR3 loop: CASSRGGLNTGELFF. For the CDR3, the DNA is TGCGCCAGCAGCCGAGGGGGATTGAACACCGGGGAGCTGTTTTTT.

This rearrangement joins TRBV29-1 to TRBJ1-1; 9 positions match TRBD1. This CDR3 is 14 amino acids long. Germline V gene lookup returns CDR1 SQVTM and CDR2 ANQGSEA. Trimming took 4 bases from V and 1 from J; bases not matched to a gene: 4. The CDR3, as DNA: TGCAGCGTTGGCCGGGACAGGGCGAACACTGAAGCTTTCTTT. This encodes CSVGRDRANTEAFF.

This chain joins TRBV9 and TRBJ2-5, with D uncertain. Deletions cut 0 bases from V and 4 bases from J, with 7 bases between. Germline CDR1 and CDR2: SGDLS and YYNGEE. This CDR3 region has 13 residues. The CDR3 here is CASSVEGIETQYF. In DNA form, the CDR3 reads TGTGCCAGCAGCGTAGAAGGGATAGAGACCCAGTACTTC.

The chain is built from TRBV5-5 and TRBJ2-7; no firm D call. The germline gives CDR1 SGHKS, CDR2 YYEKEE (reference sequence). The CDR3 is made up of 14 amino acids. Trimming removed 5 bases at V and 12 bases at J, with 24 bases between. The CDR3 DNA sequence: TGTGCCAGCAGTAAAGGACGGCCCTCCTACGAGTGGTACTTC. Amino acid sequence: CASSKGRPSYEWYF.

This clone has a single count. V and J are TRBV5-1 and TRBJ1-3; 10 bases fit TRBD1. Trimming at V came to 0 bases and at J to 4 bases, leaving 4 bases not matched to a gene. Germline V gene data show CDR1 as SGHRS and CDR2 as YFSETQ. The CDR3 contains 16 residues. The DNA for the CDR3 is TGCGCCAGCAGCTTGGAGGGACAGGGGATAGGAAACACCATATATTTT. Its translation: CASSLEGQGIGNTIYF. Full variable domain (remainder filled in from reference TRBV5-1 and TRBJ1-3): KAGVTQTPRYLIKTRGQQVTLSCSPISGHRSVSWYQQTPGQGLQFLFEYFSETQRNKGNFPGRFSGRQFSNSRSEMNVSTLELGDSALYLCASSLEGQGIGNTIYFGEGSWLTVV.

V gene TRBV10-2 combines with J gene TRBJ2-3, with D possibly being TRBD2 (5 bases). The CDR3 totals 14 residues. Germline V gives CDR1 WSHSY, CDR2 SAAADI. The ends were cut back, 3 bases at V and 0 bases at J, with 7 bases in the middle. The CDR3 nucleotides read TGCGCCAGCAGTGACCCTAGCAGCACAGATACGCAGTATTTT. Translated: CASSDPSSTDTQYF.

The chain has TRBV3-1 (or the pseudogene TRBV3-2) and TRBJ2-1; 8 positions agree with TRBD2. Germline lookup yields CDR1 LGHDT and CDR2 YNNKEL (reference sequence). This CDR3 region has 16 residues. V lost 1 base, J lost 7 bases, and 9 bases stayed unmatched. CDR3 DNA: TGTGCCAGCAGCCAAGCGGGAGGGCTCCTGGGGAATGAGCAGTTCTTC. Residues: CASSQAGGLLGNEQFF.

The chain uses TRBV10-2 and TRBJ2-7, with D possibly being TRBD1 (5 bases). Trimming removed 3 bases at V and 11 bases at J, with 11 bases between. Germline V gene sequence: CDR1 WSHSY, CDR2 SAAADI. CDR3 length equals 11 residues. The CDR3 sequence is CASSDRAMKYF. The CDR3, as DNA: TGCGCCAGCAGTGACAGGGCTATGAAGTACTTC.

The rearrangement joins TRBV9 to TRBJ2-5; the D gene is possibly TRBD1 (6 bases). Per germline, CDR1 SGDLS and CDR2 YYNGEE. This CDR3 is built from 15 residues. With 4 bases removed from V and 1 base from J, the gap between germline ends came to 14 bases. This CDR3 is CASSTNRDIQETQYF. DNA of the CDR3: TGTGCCAGCAGCACGAACCGGGACATCCAAGAGACCCAGTACTTC.

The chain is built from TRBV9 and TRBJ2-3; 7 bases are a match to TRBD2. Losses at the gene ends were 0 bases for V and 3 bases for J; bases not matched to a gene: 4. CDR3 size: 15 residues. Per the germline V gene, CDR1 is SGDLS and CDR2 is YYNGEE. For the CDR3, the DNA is TGTGCCAGCAGCGTAGGGGCGGGAGCGACAGATACGCAGTATTTT. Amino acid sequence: CASSVGAGATDTQYF.

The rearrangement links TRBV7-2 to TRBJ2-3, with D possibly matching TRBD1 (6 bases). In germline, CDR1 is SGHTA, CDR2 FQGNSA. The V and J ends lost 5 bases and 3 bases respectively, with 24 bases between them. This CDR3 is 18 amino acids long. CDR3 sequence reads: CASSKTDQGGRRTDTQYF. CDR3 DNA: TGTGCCAGCAGCAAGACCGATCAAGGGGGTCGAAGAACAGATACGCAGTATTTT.

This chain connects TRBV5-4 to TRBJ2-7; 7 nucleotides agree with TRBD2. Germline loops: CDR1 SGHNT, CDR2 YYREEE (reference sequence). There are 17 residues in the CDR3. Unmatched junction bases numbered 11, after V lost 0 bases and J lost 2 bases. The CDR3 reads CASSLGGGSGPAYEQYF. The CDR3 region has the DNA TGTGCCAGCAGCTTGGGTGGCGGGAGTGGTCCTGCCTACGAGCAGTACTTC. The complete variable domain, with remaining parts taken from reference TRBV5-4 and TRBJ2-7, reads ETGVTQSPTHLIKTRGQQVTLRCSSQSGHNTVSWYQQALGQGPQFIFQYYREEENGRGNFPPRFSGLQFPNYSSELNVNALELDDSALYLCASSLGGGSGPAYEQYFGPGTRLTVT.

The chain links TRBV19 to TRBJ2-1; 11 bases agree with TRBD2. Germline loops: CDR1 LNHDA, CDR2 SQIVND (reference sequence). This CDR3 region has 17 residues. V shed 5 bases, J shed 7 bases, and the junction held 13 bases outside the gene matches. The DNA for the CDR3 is TGTGCCAGTAGTGAAATCATAAGGCTAGCGGGAGGTAATGAGCAGTTCTTC. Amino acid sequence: CASSEIIRLAGGNEQFF.

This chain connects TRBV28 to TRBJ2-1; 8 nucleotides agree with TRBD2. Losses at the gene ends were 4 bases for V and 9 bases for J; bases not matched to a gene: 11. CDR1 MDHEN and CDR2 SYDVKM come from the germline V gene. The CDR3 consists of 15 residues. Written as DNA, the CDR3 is TGTGCCAGCAGTTCCCCGGGACTAGTTGCCGTTGAGCAGTTCTTC. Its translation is CASSSPGLVAVEQFF.